This passage covers 21 T cell receptor beta chains from one sample sequenced in a study of blood T cell repertoires in COVID-19. Using immunoSEQ multiplex PCR, the repertoire was profiled, and TCRdb retains in-frame clones only, with some absent. The top ten clones hold about a sixth of a sample with over 200,000 clones, roughly 84% of them seen once. What was sequenced was peripheral blood. The receptors shown here come from a woman older than 75 with active or convalescent COVID-19.

The chain joins TRBV15 to TRBJ1-1; TRBD1 might be the D (6 bases). This CDR3 comprises 13 residues. V was trimmed by 2 bases and J by 4 bases, leaving 8 bases between them. Germline CDR1 LNHNV, CDR2 YYDKDF (reference sequence). The CDR3 loop reads CATSRTGTTEAFF. The CDR3 bases are TGTGCCACCAGCAGAACAGGGACCACTGAAGCTTTCTTT.

The CDR3 DNA sequence: TGTGCCAGCAGTTCGACCGGGACTCCAAGGCATGGCTACACCTTC. Translation: CASSSTGTPRHGYTF. The chain uses TRBV6-2 or TRBV6-3 and TRBJ1-2, with D possibly TRBD1 on 5 matching bases. The V gene's germline CDR1 is MNHEY and CDR2 SVGEGT. Trimming shortened V by 4 bases and J by 6 bases, and 18 bases separated the two germline ends. This CDR3 comprises 15 residues.

V gene TRBV28 combines with J gene TRBJ1-6; D is possibly TRBD1 (5 bases). V lost 6 bases, J lost 9 bases, and 18 bases lay in between. Germline-derived CDR1 and CDR2 are MDHEN and SYDVKM. CDR3 length equals 15 residues. The CDR3, as DNA: TGTGCCAGCAGCCTCGGACACCGCTTTACTTCACCCCTCCACTTT. Encoded protein: CASSLGHRFTSPLHF.

The rearrangement uses TRBV19 and TRBJ1-5, with TRBD1 matching 9 bases. V was clipped by 5 bases and J by 9 bases; unmatched bases: 8. In germline, CDR1 is LNHDA, CDR2 SQIVND (reference sequence). CDR3 size: 14 residues. The CDR3 region has the DNA TGTGCCAGTAGTTCTACAGGGGGCAGCGGGCCCCAGCATTTT. Residues: CASSSTGGSGPQHF.

The chain has TRBV28 and TRBJ2-7, with D uncertain. Trimming removed 3 bases at V and 1 base at J, with 7 bases between. The CDR3 totals 13 residues. Germline CDR1 and CDR2: MDHEN and SYDVKM. The CDR3 DNA reads as TGTGCCAGCAGTTTTGTACAGTCCTACGAGCAGTACTTC. Its translation is CASSFVQSYEQYF.

In this sample, this clone turned up a few times. The chain links TRBV7-2 to TRBJ1-5; TRBD1 matches 7 bases. The V gene's germline CDR1 is SGHTA and CDR2 FQGNSA. The junction had 5 bases not matched to a gene; V was cut back by 3 bases and J by 6 bases. The CDR3 contains 14 residues. The CDR3 DNA is TGTGCCAGCAGCTTGTACCAGGGGGTTCAGCCCCAGCATTTT. It encodes CASSLYQGVQPQHF.

The CDR3 protein is CASSQGGAPGGNTIYF. For the CDR3, the DNA is TGTGCCAGCAGCCAAGGGGGCGCCCCGGGTGGAAACACCATATATTTT. The chain has TRBV5-4 and TRBJ1-3; 7 bases line up with TRBD1. CDR1 SGHNT and CDR2 YYREEE come from the germline V gene (reference sequence). The V gene end was trimmed by 4 bases and the J gene end by 3 bases; junction bases not matched to a gene: 10. The CDR3 extends over 16 amino acids.

The CDR3 region is CASSDRGQPQHF. The CDR3 DNA reads as TGTGCCAGCAGTGATAGGGGTCAGCCCCAGCATTTT. The gene calls are TRBV6-1 and TRBJ1-5; TRBD1 might be the D (5 bases). The V gene lost 3 bases and the J gene lost 6 bases, with 6 bases spanning the gap. This CDR3 has 12 amino acids. Germline V lookup: CDR1 MNHNS, CDR2 SASEGT.

The V gene is TRBV3-1 (or the pseudogene TRBV3-2), the J gene TRBJ1-1; D perhaps matches TRBD1 (6 bases). Looked up from germline, CDR1 is LGHDT and CDR2 is YNNKEL (reference sequence). Between the trimmed V and J ends, which lost 10 bases and 1 base, there was a span of 22 bases. This CDR3 spans 16 amino acids. In nucleotides, the CDR3 is TGTGCCATGGCGCGGGGGGGGCTGCGCACGAACACTGAAGCTTTCTTT. As protein: CAMARGGLRTNTEAFF.

This clone has just one count. The chain combines TRBV20-1 with TRBJ2-1; 8 bases fit TRBD2. The V gene's germline CDR1 is DFQATT and CDR2 SNEGSKA (reference sequence). The ends lost 3 bases at V and 6 bases at J; junction bases unmatched: 7. This CDR3 comprises 14 residues. In nucleotides, the CDR3 is TGCAGTGCTAGTGGCGGGGGGCCTCGCAATGAGCAGTTCTTC. Translated, it gives CSASGGGPRNEQFF.

The gene calls are TRBV9 and TRBJ1-2, with D uncertain. Trimming removed 0 bases from V and 2 bases from J, with 11 bases in between. This CDR3 has 15 amino acids. Germline V gene lookup returns CDR1 SGDLS and CDR2 YYNGEE. The DNA of the CDR3 is TGTGCCAGCAGCGTAGGGGCACAAGCAAACTATGGCTACACCTTC. The encoded protein is CASSVGAQANYGYTF.

This rearrangement joins TRBV7-2 to TRBJ2-7; 7 bases align to TRBD1. From germline, CDR1 is SGHTA and CDR2 FQGNSA. This CDR3 comprises 15 residues. The V and J ends lost 2 bases and 2 bases, in that order; junction bases with no gene match: 6. This chain's CDR3 is CASSLSTGTPYEQYF. CDR3 DNA: TGTGCCAGCAGCTTATCGACAGGGACACCCTACGAGCAGTACTTC.

The rearrangement uses TRBV7-2 and TRBJ2-3, with TRBD1 matching over 9 bases. The CDR3 extends over 16 amino acids. With V trimmed by 0 bases and J by 4 bases, 5 bases remained unmatched. CDR1 and CDR2 from the germline V gene are SGHTA and FQGNSA. For the CDR3, the DNA is TGTGCCAGCAGCTTAGCTGTAGGACAGGGGTCAGATACGCAGTATTTT. Translation: CASSLAVGQGSDTQYF.

The chain uses TRBV27 and TRBJ2-7; tentative D call: TRBD1 (6 bases). Germline assignment: CDR1 MNHEY and CDR2 SMNVEV (reference sequence). The V and J ends lost 4 bases and 1 base respectively, with 14 bases between them. This CDR3 spans 15 amino acids. The CDR3 nucleotides are TGTGCCAGCAGTTCTTCTGGGGGCCCTTCCTACGAGCAGTACTTC. Encoded protein: CASSSSGGPSYEQYF.

This chain joins TRBV5-1 and TRBJ2-2; possible D gene TRBD2, 5 bases. Between the trimmed V and J ends, which lost 4 bases and 5 bases, there was a span of 27 bases. The CDR3 has 19 amino acids. Germline-derived CDR1 and CDR2 are SGHRS and YFSETQ. The CDR3 region is CASSLEGSTGLGGTGELFF. In nucleotides, the CDR3 is TGCGCCAGCAGCCTAGAGGGCTCGACCGGTCTTGGTGGAACCGGGGAGCTGTTTTTT. Drawing the rest from reference TRBV5-1 and TRBJ2-2, the complete variable domain is KAGVTQTPRYLIKTRGQQVTLSCSPISGHRSVSWYQQTPGQGLQFLFEYFSETQRNKGNFPGRFSGRQFSNSRSEMNVSTLELGDSALYLCASSLEGSTGLGGTGELFFGEGSRLTVL.

This chain connects TRBV18 to TRBJ2-7, with a tentative D call TRBD2 (6 bases). CDR1 is KGHSH, CDR2 LQKENI, per germline. Deletions cut 3 bases from V and 7 bases from J, with 10 bases between. CDR3 length: 12 residues. CDR3 sequence reads: CASSPLAGEQYF. CDR3 DNA: TGTGCCAGCTCACCCCTCGCGGGAGAGCAGTACTTC. The whole variable domain, filled in from reference TRBV18 and TRBJ2-7, reads NAGVMQNPRHLVRRRGQEARLRCSPMKGHSHVYWYRQLPEEGLKFMVYLQKENIIDESGMPKERFSAEFPKEGPSILRIQQVVRGDSAAYFCASSPLAGEQYFGPGTRLTVT.

This chain joins TRBV7-3 and TRBJ2-1, with unresolved D. The germline gives CDR1 SGHTA, CDR2 FQGTGA. V lost 2 bases, J lost 0 bases, and 14 bases lay in between. The CDR3 has 17 residues. The CDR3 here is CASSLSPGRYSYNEQFF. In DNA, the CDR3 is TGTGCCAGCAGCTTATCTCCGGGTCGTTACTCCTACAATGAGCAGTTCTTC.

In regard to this clone: The junction does not match germline at one end; this may be a read error. The genes are TRBV6-4 and TRBJ2-3, with a weak D call TRBD2 (6 bases). The CDR3 runs to 12 residues. The germline gives CDR1 MRHNA, CDR2 SNTAGT. The CDR3 bases are TGTGCCAGCATTCTCACTAGCCAGAGGAGGGATTTT. It translates to CASILTSQRRDF.

The V call is TRBV6-1, the J call TRBJ2-5; 12 bases are shared with TRBD2. CDR1 and CDR2 (germline): MNHNS, SASEGT. With 1 base clipped from V and 5 bases from J, the junction kept 11 bases outside the gene matches. CDR3 size: 18 residues. The chain's CDR3 is CASSEVLAGGRSLETQYF. CDR3 bases: TGTGCCAGCAGTGAAGTCCTAGCGGGGGGGCGGTCTTTGGAGACCCAGTACTTC.

The chain has TRBV2 and TRBJ1-1; D is unclear. Germline loops: CDR1 SNHLY, CDR2 FYNNEI. The CDR3 spans 14 residues. Trimming pared 2 bases from V and 9 bases from J, leaving 16 bases between. DNA of the CDR3: TGTGCCAGCAGTGAACAAGGTACACCCGGGAAAGCTTTCTTT. Protein sequence: CASSEQGTPGKAFF.

As for this clone: Other DNA variants within this sample encode the same CDR3. V and J are TRBV2 and TRBJ2-7, with TRBD2 identical over 12 bases. The V segment lost 7 bases and the J segment 0 bases; nucleotides outside the gene matches: 1. CDR3 size: 14 residues. Germline lookup yields CDR1 SNHLY and CDR2 FYNNEI. CDR3 coding DNA: TGTGCCAGCAAGACTAGCGGGAGCTCCTACGAGCAGTACTTC. Its translation: CASKTSGSSYEQYF.